These T cell receptor beta chains were read from a single sample in a study of HIV-infected patients and healthy controls. TCRdb re-derived calls from the 5' RACE reads in MiXCR, one entry per CDR3 protein. The sample has about 63,000 distinct CDR3 sequences; less than 20% are singletons. The specimen was CD4+ T cells from blood. Receptors originate from a human donor in good health. CDR3s include the opening cysteine and the closing phenylalanine or tryptophan. Each record gives: V gene, J gene, clone size, D gene, CDR3 DNA, CDR3 protein. The D gene is left open where the match is weak. The listing skips clone size in some rows; elsewhere it reads once, few, many or a size class.

v_call: TRBV7-9; j_call: TRBJ2-5; clone_size: many; d_call: .; cdr3_nt: TGTGCCAGCAGACAGGGAGGCGAGACCCAGTACTTC; cdr3_aa: CASRQGGETQYF
v_call: TRBV9; j_call: TRBJ2-6; clone_size: many; d_call: .; cdr3_nt: TGTGCCAGCAGCGCAGTCTCTGGGGCCAACGTCCTGACTTTC; cdr3_aa: CASSAVSGANVLTF
v_call: TRBV12-3/TRBV12-4; j_call: TRBJ1-1; clone_size: few; d_call: TRBD1; cdr3_nt: TGTGCCAGCAGCGCGAACCAGGGGGCTGAAGCTTTCTTT; cdr3_aa: CASSANQGAEAFF
v_call: TRBV5-1; j_call: TRBJ1-6; clone_size: many; d_call: TRBD1; cdr3_nt: TGCGCCAGCAGGCTCGGTGGGACAGGGAAGTCACCCCTCCACTTT; cdr3_aa: CASRLGGTGKSPLHF
v_call: TRBV19; j_call: TRBJ2-6; clone_size: few; d_call: TRBD1; cdr3_nt: TGTGCCAGTAGTATCCCACCGACAGGGACCAAATCTGGGGCCAACGTCCTGACTTTC; cdr3_aa: CASSIPPTGTKSGANVLTF
v_call: TRBV15; j_call: TRBJ1-6; clone_size: many; d_call: .; cdr3_nt: TGTGCCACCAGCAGAGTCCGGCAGGGAAATTCACCCCTCCACTTT; cdr3_aa: CATSRVRQGNSPLHF
v_call: TRBV7-8; j_call: TRBJ1-2; clone_size: many; d_call: .; cdr3_nt: TGTGCCAGCAGCCCACGCAGGGCAATCTATGGCTACACCTTC; cdr3_aa: CASSPRRAIYGYTF
v_call: TRBV27; j_call: TRBJ1-5; clone_size: .; d_call: .; cdr3_nt: TGTGCCAGCAGTTTCGGGCTCCCGGTAGGGCAGCCCCAGCATTTT; cdr3_aa: CASSFGLPVGQPQHF
v_call: TRBV12-3/TRBV12-4; j_call: TRBJ1-1; clone_size: .; d_call: .; cdr3_nt: TGTGCCAGCACCCCCGGGGGGGCCACTGAAGCTTTCTTT; cdr3_aa: CASTPGGATEAFF
v_call: TRBV19; j_call: TRBJ2-1; clone_size: few; d_call: TRBD1; cdr3_nt: TGTGCCAGTAGTAGAGATAGGGGACAGACCTACAATGAGCAGTTCTTC; cdr3_aa: CASSRDRGQTYNEQFF
v_call: TRBV24-1; j_call: TRBJ1-2; clone_size: .; d_call: .; cdr3_nt: TGTGCCACCGAGGGGACACCCGATGGCTACACCTTC; cdr3_aa: CATEGTPDGYTF
v_call: TRBV19; j_call: TRBJ2-1; clone_size: few; d_call: TRBD2; cdr3_nt: TGTGCCAGTAGTATAGGCGGGACTAGCCTACCCATATACAATGAGCAGTTCTTC; cdr3_aa: CASSIGGTSLPIYNEQFF
v_call: TRBV6-6; j_call: TRBJ2-7; clone_size: few; d_call: .; cdr3_nt: TGTGCCAGCAGCGGGACGGGCTACGAGCAGTACTTC; cdr3_aa: CASSGTGYEQYF
v_call: TRBV7-2; j_call: TRBJ2-3; clone_size: many; d_call: TRBD2; cdr3_nt: TGTGCCAGCAGCCTCAGCGGGGGGGCCGGTGATACGCAGTATTTT; cdr3_aa: CASSLSGGAGDTQYF
v_call: TRBV6-1; j_call: TRBJ1-1; clone_size: few; d_call: .; cdr3_nt: TGTGCCAGCTCAGGATACACTGAAGCTTTCTTT; cdr3_aa: CASSGYTEAFF
v_call: TRBV6-6; j_call: TRBJ2-7; clone_size: few; d_call: .; cdr3_nt: TGTGCCAGCAGAACCCTGGGACAATTTTACGAGCAGTACTTC; cdr3_aa: CASRTLGQFYEQYF
v_call: TRBV3-1; j_call: TRBJ1-3; clone_size: few; d_call: .; cdr3_nt: TGTGCCAGCAGCCGAAACAGGGATTCTGGAAACACCATATATTTT; cdr3_aa: CASSRNRDSGNTIYF
v_call: TRBV30; j_call: TRBJ1-2; clone_size: few; d_call: .; cdr3_nt: TGTGCCTGGAGATTCTCAGGGCTAGGGGGCTACACCTTC; cdr3_aa: CAWRFSGLGGYTF
v_call: TRBV20-1; j_call: TRBJ2-6; clone_size: .; d_call: .; cdr3_nt: TGCAGTGCTCGGATCCCCCGGGACGGGGCCAACGTCCTGACTTTC; cdr3_aa: CSARIPRDGANVLTF
v_call: TRBV9; j_call: TRBJ2-2; clone_size: many; d_call: .; cdr3_nt: TGTGCCAGCAGCGTACGAAGGGGAACGAACACCGGGGAGCTGTTTTTT; cdr3_aa: CASSVRRGTNTGELFF
v_call: TRBV7-3; j_call: TRBJ2-3; clone_size: once; d_call: TRBD2; cdr3_nt: TGTGCCAGCAGCCTCCGGGCACTAGCGACCCCCACAGATACGCAGTATTTT; cdr3_aa: CASSLRALATPTDTQYF
v_call: TRBV7-2; j_call: TRBJ2-1; clone_size: few; d_call: .; cdr3_nt: TGTGCCAGCAGCTCCCCCTCCGGGACCGAGGAGGTCTTC; cdr3_aa: CASSSPSGTEEVF
v_call: TRBV12-3/TRBV12-4; j_call: TRBJ2-7; clone_size: few; d_call: .; cdr3_nt: TGTGCCAGCAGTTTGGAGGGGGGGTACTCCTACGAGCAGTACTTC; cdr3_aa: CASSLEGGYSYEQYF
v_call: TRBV20-1; j_call: TRBJ1-1; clone_size: .; d_call: TRBD1; cdr3_nt: TGCAGTGCTAGCGGGAGGGGGCCCTTCATGAACACTGAAGCTTTCTTT; cdr3_aa: CSASGRGPFMNTEAFF
v_call: TRBV12-3/TRBV12-4; j_call: TRBJ1-3; clone_size: .; d_call: .; cdr3_nt: TGTGCCAGCAAAACTTTCAGGGTACTCGGAAACACCATATATTTT; cdr3_aa: CASKTFRVLGNTIYF
v_call: TRBV11-2; j_call: TRBJ2-1; clone_size: many; d_call: .; cdr3_nt: TGTGCCAGCAGCTTAGTTGCGGCGGGGAATGAGCAGTTCTTC; cdr3_aa: CASSLVAAGNEQFF
v_call: TRBV7-2; j_call: TRBJ1-2; clone_size: few; d_call: .; cdr3_nt: TGTGCCAGCAGCAAGGACAGAAACTATGGCTACACCTTC; cdr3_aa: CASSKDRNYGYTF
v_call: TRBV10-3; j_call: TRBJ2-1; clone_size: few; d_call: TRBD1; cdr3_nt: TGTGCCATCAGTGAATGGACAGGGGTTGGACATGAGCAGTTCTTC; cdr3_aa: CAISEWTGVGHEQFF